This T cell receptor beta chain was found in a study of T cell responses to AZD1222 COVID-19 vaccine. The method was immunoSEQ multiplex PCR; TCRdb's version includes in-frame clones alone and lacks a portion of them. The sample has under 150,000 clones, approximately 93% seen once. The CDR3 is 15 residues long. The V and J ends lost 1 base and 6 bases respectively, with 14 bases between them. Germline V gene lookup returns CDR1 SGHDT and CDR2 YYEEEE. The chain combines TRBV5-6 with TRBJ1-5; no firm D call. The sequencing used peripheral blood, collected on day 0 of AZD1222 vaccination. The TCR was taken from an adult in good health. The CDR3 reads CASSLYKQLGQPQHF. The CDR3, as DNA: TGTGCCAGCAGCTTGTATAAACAGTTAGGTCAGCCCCAGCATTTT.